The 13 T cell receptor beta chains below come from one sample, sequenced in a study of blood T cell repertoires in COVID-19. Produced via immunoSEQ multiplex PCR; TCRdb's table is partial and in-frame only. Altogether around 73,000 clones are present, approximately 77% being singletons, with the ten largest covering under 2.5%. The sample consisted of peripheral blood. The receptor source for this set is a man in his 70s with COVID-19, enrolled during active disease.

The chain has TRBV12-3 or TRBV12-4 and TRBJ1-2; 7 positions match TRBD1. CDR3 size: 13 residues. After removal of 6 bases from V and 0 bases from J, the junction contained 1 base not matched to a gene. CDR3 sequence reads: CASSGTANYGYTF. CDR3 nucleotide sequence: TGTGCCAGCAGCGGGACAGCTAACTATGGCTACACCTTC.

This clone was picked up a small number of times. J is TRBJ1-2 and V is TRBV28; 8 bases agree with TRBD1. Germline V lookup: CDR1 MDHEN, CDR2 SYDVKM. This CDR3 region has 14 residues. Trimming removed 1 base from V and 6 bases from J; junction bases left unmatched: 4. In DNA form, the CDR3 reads TGTGCCAGCAGTTTATTTCTGACAGGGGATGGCTACACCTTC. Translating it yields CASSLFLTGDGYTF.

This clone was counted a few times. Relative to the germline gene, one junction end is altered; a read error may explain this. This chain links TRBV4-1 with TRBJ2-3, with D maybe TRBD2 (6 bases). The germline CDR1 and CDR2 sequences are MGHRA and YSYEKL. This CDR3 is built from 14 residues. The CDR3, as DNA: TGCGCCAGCAGCCAAACCCCGGGAGTAGCCAGAGGGGATTTT. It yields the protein CASSQTPGVARGDF.

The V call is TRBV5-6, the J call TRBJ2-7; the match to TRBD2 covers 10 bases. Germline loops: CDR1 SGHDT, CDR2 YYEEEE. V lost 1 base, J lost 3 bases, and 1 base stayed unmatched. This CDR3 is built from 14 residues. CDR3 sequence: CASSLTSGVYEQYF. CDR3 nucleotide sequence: TGTGCCAGCAGCTTGACTAGCGGGGTCTACGAGCAGTACTTC. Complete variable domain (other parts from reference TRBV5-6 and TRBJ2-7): DAGVTQSPTHLIKTRGQQVTLRCSPKSGHDTVSWYQQALGQGPQFIFQYYEEEERQRGNFPDRFSGHQFPNYSSELNVNALLLGDSALYLCASSLTSGVYEQYFGPGTRLTVT.

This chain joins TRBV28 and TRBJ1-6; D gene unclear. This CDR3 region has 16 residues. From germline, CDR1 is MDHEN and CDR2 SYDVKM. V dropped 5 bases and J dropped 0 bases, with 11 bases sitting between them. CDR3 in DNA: TGTGCCAGCAGTCGGGAGAGGGTCTCCTATAATTCACCCCTCCACTTT. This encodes CASSRERVSYNSPLHF.

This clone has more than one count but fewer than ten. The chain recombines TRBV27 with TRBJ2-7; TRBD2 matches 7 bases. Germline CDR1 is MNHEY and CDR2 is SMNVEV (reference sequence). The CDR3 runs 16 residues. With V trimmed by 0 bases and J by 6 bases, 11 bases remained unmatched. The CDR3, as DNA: TGTGCCAGCAGTTTATCCCCAACGGGGGGTTGGGGCGAGCAGTACTTC. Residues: CASSLSPTGGWGEQYF.

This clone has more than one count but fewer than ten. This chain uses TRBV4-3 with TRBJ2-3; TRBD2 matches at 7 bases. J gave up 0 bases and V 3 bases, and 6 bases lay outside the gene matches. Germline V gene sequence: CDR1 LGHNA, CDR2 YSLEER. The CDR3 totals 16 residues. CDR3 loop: CASSHQWRESTDTQYF. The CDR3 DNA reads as TGCGCCAGCAGCCATCAGTGGCGGGAGAGCACAGATACGCAGTATTTT.

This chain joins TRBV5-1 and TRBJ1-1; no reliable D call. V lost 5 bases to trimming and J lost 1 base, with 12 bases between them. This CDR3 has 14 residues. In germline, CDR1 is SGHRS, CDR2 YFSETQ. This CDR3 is CASRIQIQNTEAFF. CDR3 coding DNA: TGCGCCAGCAGAATTCAGATTCAGAACACTGAAGCTTTCTTT.

CDR3 sequence reads: CAIRKLSSYNEQFF. CDR3 sequence (DNA): TGTGCCATCAGAAAACTTAGCTCCTACAATGAGCAGTTCTTC. The chain uses TRBV10-3 and TRBJ2-1; D remains unclear. Germline V gene lookup returns CDR1 ENHRY and CDR2 SYGVKD. Trimming took off 6 bases at V and 0 bases at J, with 9 bases between the two ends. This CDR3 is 14 amino acids long.

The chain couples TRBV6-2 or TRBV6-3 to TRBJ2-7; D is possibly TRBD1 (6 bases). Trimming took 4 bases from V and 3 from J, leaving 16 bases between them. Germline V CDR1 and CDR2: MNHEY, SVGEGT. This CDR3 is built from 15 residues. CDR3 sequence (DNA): TGTGCCAGCAGTTCTATACAGGGCCCCCTCTACGAGCAGTACTTC. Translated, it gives CASSSIQGPLYEQYF.

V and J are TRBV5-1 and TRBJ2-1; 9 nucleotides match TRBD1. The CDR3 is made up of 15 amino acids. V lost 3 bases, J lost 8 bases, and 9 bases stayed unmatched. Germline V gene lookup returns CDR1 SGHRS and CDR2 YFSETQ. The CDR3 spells CASSSGTGYQDEQFF. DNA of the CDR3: TGCGCCAGCAGCTCCGGGACAGGGTATCAGGATGAGCAGTTCTTC.

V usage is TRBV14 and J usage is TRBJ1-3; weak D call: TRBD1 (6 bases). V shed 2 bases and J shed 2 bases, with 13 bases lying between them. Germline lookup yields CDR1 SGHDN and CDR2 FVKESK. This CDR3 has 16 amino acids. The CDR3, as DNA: TGTGCCAGCAGCCAATTGGGCAGGGGAGCTGGAAACACCATATATTTT. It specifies CASSQLGRGAGNTIYF.

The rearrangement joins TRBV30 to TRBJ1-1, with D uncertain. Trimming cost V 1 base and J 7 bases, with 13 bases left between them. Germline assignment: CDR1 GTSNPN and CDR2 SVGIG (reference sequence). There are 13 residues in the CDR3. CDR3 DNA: TGTGCCTGGAGTGGACGGGAAACCTTTGAAGCTTTCTTT. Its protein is CAWSGRETFEAFF. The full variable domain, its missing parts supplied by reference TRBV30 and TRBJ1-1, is SQTIHQWPATLVQPVGSPLSLECTVEGTSNPNLYWYRQAAGRGLQLLFYSVGIGQISSEVPQNLSASRPQDRQFILSSKKLLLSDSGFYLCAWSGRETFEAFFGQGTRLTVV.